The 19 T cell receptor beta chains below were found in one sample sequenced in a study of blood T cell repertoires in COVID-19. The assay was immunoSEQ multiplex PCR, and TCRdb's table has in-frame clones only and misses some. The data hold about 150,000 clones, with 65% to 85% observed a single time. The specimen sequenced was peripheral blood. The receptors shown here come from an elderly woman with acute or convalescent COVID-19.

This chain joins TRBV11-2 and TRBJ2-7, with TRBD1 matching 7 bases. Germline V CDR1 and CDR2: SGHAT, FQNNGV. This CDR3 has 14 residues. Trimming cost V 5 bases and J 3 bases; bases outside gene matches: 7. CDR3 DNA sequence: TGTGCCAGCAGCCGACCGACAGGGTTCTACGAGCAGTACTTC. This translates into CASSRPTGFYEQYF.

J is TRBJ2-1 and V is TRBV7-9; D perhaps matches TRBD2 (6 bases). The CDR3 length is 15 residues. Germline CDR1 is SEHNR and CDR2 is FQNEAQ (reference sequence). Trimming removed 1 base from V and 2 bases from J, with 9 bases in between. The CDR3: CASSLEGGAYNEQFF. DNA of the CDR3: TGTGCCAGCAGCTTAGAGGGAGGAGCCTACAATGAGCAGTTCTTC.

The chain couples TRBV5-1 to TRBJ1-1; TRBD1 agrees at 8 bases. Germline-derived CDR1 and CDR2 are SGHRS and YFSETQ. Germline trimming cut 7 bases from V and 3 bases from J; bases unmatched to any gene: 8. CDR3 length: 14 amino acids. CDR3 nucleotide sequence: TGCGCCAGCGGCCAGGGGGCTTGGGACACTGAAGCTTTCTTT. Amino acids: CASGQGAWDTEAFF.

This chain links TRBV2 with TRBJ1-2; D is ambiguous. From germline, CDR1 is SNHLY and CDR2 FYNNEI. The CDR3 has 12 residues. V gave up 4 bases and J gave up 7 bases, with 10 bases separating them. CDR3 residues: CASSAHGGGYTF. DNA of the CDR3: TGTGCCAGCAGTGCCCACGGCGGTGGCTACACCTTC.

The CDR3 spells CASSLRTGNTEAFF. DNA of the CDR3: TGTGCCAGCAGCCTTAGGACAGGGAACACTGAAGCTTTCTTT. This chain connects TRBV3-1 (or the pseudogene TRBV3-2) to TRBJ1-1; 7 positions agree with TRBD1. Germline V CDR1 and CDR2: LGHDT, YNNKEL (reference sequence). CDR3 length equals 14 residues. Unmatched junction bases numbered 3, after V lost 4 bases and J lost 1 base.

This chain links TRBV6-5 with TRBJ2-3, with 9 positions matching TRBD1. There are 14 residues in the CDR3. V lost 8 bases, J lost 4 bases, and 7 bases stayed unmatched. CDR1 is MNHEY and CDR2 is SVGAGI in the germline V gene. Here the CDR3 DNA reads TGTGCCAGCGACCCGGGACAGGGCGCAGATACGCAGTATTTT. Encoded protein: CASDPGQGADTQYF.

This clone was counted between two and nine times. The chain couples TRBV10-3 to TRBJ2-2; 9 bases agree with TRBD1. Per the germline V gene, CDR1 is ENHRY and CDR2 is SYGVKD. The CDR3 covers 16 residues. The junction had 7 bases not matched to a gene; V was cut back by 3 bases and J by 5 bases. The CDR3 DNA reads TGTGCCATCAGTGATCCACAGGGGGCCGGTACCGGGGAGCTGTTTTTT. This codes for CAISDPQGAGTGELFF.

The chain carries TRBV3-1 (or the pseudogene TRBV3-2) and TRBJ1-2; 10 positions match TRBD1. The J segment lost 7 bases and the V segment lost 1 base, leaving 6 bases of the junction unmatched. From germline, CDR1 is LGHDT and CDR2 YNNKEL (reference sequence). The CDR3 runs to 15 residues. The CDR3 DNA is TGTGCCAGCAGCCAAGCAGCGACAGGGGGCGGTGGCTACACCTTC. This gives the protein CASSQAATGGGGYTF.

This chain connects TRBV10-2 to TRBJ1-1; TRBD1 might be the D (5 bases). Trimming left V 6 bases short and J 3 bases short, with 8 bases between. The CDR3 extends over 12 amino acids. CDR1 and CDR2 from the germline V gene are WSHSY and SAAADI. CDR3 region: CASRTGDTEAFF. The CDR3 DNA is TGCGCCAGCAGAACAGGCGACACTGAAGCTTTCTTT.

The chain is built from TRBV2 and TRBJ1-1; D perhaps matches TRBD1 (6 bases). CDR3 size: 13 residues. With 7 bases removed from V and 1 base from J, the gap between germline ends came to 10 bases. The V gene's germline CDR1 is SNHLY and CDR2 FYNNEI. CDR3 DNA: TGTGCCAGCAACCTGGACAGGAACACTGAAGCTTTCTTT. The encoded protein is CASNLDRNTEAFF.

CDR3: CASSVDSPGSGETQYF. As DNA, the CDR3 is TGTGCCAGCAGCGTAGATTCCCCCGGGTCCGGAGAGACCCAGTACTTC. The V call is TRBV9, the J call TRBJ2-5; D is unclear. V gave up 0 bases and J gave up 4 bases, with 16 bases separating them. Germline assignment: CDR1 SGDLS and CDR2 YYNGEE. The CDR3 length is 16 residues.

The gene calls are TRBV5-8 and TRBJ2-7; D remains ambiguous. V was trimmed by 0 bases and J by 3 bases, leaving 7 bases between them. The CDR3 length is 13 residues. Germline assignment: CDR1 SGHTS and CDR2 YDEGEE. CDR3 region: CASSLGRYYEQYF. The CDR3, as DNA: TGTGCCAGCAGCTTGGGGCGGTACTACGAGCAGTACTTC.

The chain combines TRBV7-3 with TRBJ2-7, with D tentatively TRBD2 (6 bases). The CDR3 is 15 residues long. Trimming removed 2 bases at V and 7 bases at J, with 18 bases between. CDR1 SGHTA and CDR2 FQGTGA come from the germline V gene. The CDR3 bases are TGTGCCAGCAGCTTAGGCGGGACGGGCCAGTCGGAGCAGTACTTC. Encoded protein: CASSLGGTGQSEQYF.

J is TRBJ2-1 and V is TRBV2; 7 bases align to TRBD2. This CDR3 contains 14 residues. CDR1 is SNHLY, CDR2 FYNNEI, per germline. V lost 5 bases, J lost 5 bases, and 6 bases stayed unmatched. The CDR3 is CASSRAGRHNEQFF. As DNA, the CDR3 is TGTGCCAGCAGTCGAGCGGGACGGCACAATGAGCAGTTCTTC. Variable domain in full (rest from reference TRBV2 and TRBJ2-1): EPEVTQTPSHQVTQMGQEVILRCVPISNHLYFYWYRQILGQKVEFLVSFYNNEISEKSEIFDDQFSVERPDGSNFTLKIRSTKLEDSAMYFCASSRAGRHNEQFFGPGTRLTVL.

The chain has TRBV7-9 and TRBJ1-2; a weak D match, TRBD1 (5 bases). Germline V gene lookup returns CDR1 SEHNR and CDR2 FQNEAQ (reference sequence). V lost 2 bases to trimming and J lost 2 bases, with 9 bases between them. The CDR3 has 14 amino acids. CDR3 sequence reads: CASSLWGENYGYTF. CDR3 sequence (DNA): TGTGCCAGCAGCTTATGGGGGGAAAACTATGGCTACACCTTC.

CDR3 amino acids: CATMTVTEAFF. CDR3 coding DNA: TGTGCCACCATGACAGTCACTGAAGCTTTCTTT. This sequence joins TRBV24-1 and TRBJ1-1; maybe TRBD1 (5 bases). CDR3 length: 11 residues. Looked up from germline, CDR1 is KGHDR and CDR2 is SFDVKD. The V end was cut by 8 bases, the J end by 4 bases, with 7 bases between.

CDR3 DNA sequence: TGTGCCAGCAGCTTAGCGTGGACAGGTGGTGGCTACACCTTC. Encoded protein: CASSLAWTGGGYTF. The rearrangement links TRBV7-2 to TRBJ1-2; 7 bases align to TRBD1. V dropped 0 bases and J dropped 7; count of bases not matched to a gene: 5. CDR3 size: 14 residues. Germline V gene sequence: CDR1 SGHTA, CDR2 FQGNSA.

V and J are TRBV18 and TRBJ2-3, with 8 bases aligning to TRBD1. CDR1 is KGHSH, CDR2 LQKENI, per germline. There are 15 residues in the CDR3. Trimming cost V 3 bases and J 4 bases; bases outside gene matches: 6. The chain's CDR3 is CASSPGTGRADTQYF. The CDR3 DNA follows: TGTGCCAGCTCACCGGGGACAGGCCGCGCAGATACGCAGTATTTT.

V is TRBV11-2 and J is TRBJ1-1; 7 positions agree with TRBD1. In germline, CDR1 is SGHAT, CDR2 FQNNGV. V dropped 6 bases and J dropped 9; count of bases not matched to a gene: 10. The CDR3 contains 13 residues. The CDR3 nucleotides are TGTGCCAGCAGACTAACCGACAGGGTAAAAGCTTTCTTT. Residues: CASRLTDRVKAFF.